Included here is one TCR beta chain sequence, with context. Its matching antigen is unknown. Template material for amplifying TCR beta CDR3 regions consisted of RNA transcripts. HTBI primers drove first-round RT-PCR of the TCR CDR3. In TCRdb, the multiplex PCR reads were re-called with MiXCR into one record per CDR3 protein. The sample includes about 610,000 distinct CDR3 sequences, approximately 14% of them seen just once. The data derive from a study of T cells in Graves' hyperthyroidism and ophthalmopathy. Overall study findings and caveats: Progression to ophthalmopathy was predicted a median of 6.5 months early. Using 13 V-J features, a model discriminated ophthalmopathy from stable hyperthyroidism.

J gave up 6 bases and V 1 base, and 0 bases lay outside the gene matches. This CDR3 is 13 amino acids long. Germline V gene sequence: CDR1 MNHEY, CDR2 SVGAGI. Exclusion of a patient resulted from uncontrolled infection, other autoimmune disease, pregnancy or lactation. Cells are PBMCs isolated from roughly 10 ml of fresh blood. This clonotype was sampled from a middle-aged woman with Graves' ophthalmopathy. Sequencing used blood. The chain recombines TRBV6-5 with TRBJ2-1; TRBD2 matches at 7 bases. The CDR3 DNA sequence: TGTGCCAGCAGTTACTTAGCGGGCAATGAGCAGTTCTTC. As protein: CASSYLAGNEQFF.